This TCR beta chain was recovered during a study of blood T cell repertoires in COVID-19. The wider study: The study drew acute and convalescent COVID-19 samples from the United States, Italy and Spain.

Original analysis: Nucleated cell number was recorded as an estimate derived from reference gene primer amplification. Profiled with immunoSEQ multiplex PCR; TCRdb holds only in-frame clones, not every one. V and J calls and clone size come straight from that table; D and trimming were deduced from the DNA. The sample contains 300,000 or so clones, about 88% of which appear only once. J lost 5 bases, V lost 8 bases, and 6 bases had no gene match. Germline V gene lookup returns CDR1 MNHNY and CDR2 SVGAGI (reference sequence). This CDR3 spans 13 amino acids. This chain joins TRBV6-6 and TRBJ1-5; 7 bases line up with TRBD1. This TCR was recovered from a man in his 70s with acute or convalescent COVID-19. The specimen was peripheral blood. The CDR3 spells CASEQGRDQPQHF. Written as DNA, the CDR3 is TGTGCCAGCGAACAGGGGCGGGATCAGCCCCAGCATTTT.